These T cell receptor beta chains were read from a single sample in a study of tumor-infiltrating lymphocytes in oesophageal squamous cell carcinoma. TCRdb re-called the PCR reads with MiXCR, one entry per CDR3 protein. The sample consists of over 15,000 distinct CDR3 sequences, 45% to 55% of them appearing once. Material: esophageal tumor tissue. These receptors were taken from a male donor with esophageal squamous cell carcinoma. The CDR3 runs from the conserved cysteine through the conserved F or W. The D gene is left open where the match is weak. Some rows mark clone size as missing; the rest say once, few, many or name a class of expanded clone.

CDR3aa: CASSVAVASGYNEQFF; CDR3nt: TGTGCCAGCAGCGTAGCTGTGGCTAGCGGGTACAATGAGCAGTTCTTC; abundance: -; j_gene: TRBJ2-1; v_gene: TRBV9; len: 16; d_gene: TRBD2
CDR3aa: CASSYSITLAKNIQYF; CDR3nt: TGTGCCAGCAGTTACTCGATAACGCTAGCCAAAAACATTCAGTACTTC; abundance: -; j_gene: TRBJ2-4; v_gene: TRBV6-5; len: 16; d_gene: -
CDR3aa: CASSQRGRVGTIYF; CDR3nt: TGTGCCAGCAGCCAACGGGGCAGGGTTGGCACCATATATTTT; abundance: many; j_gene: TRBJ1-3; v_gene: TRBV11-2; len: 14; d_gene: -
CDR3aa: CASSLSLSGKGNEQFF; CDR3nt: TGTGCCAGCAGTCTTAGCCTTTCAGGGAAGGGCAATGAGCAGTTCTTC; abundance: -; j_gene: TRBJ2-1; v_gene: TRBV12-3/TRBV12-4; len: 16; d_gene: -
CDR3aa: CASSRGDFGNTEAFF; CDR3nt: TGTGCCAGCAGTAGAGGGGATTTCGGGAACACTGAAGCTTTCTTT; abundance: -; j_gene: TRBJ1-1; v_gene: TRBV12-3/TRBV12-4; len: 15; d_gene: -
CDR3aa: CASGPRGGGKNIQYF; CDR3nt: TGTGCCAGCGGCCCGAGAGGGGGTGGCAAAAACATTCAGTACTTC; abundance: -; j_gene: TRBJ2-4; v_gene: TRBV6-1; len: 15; d_gene: -
CDR3aa: CAISESTGGSANEQFF; CDR3nt: TGTGCCATCAGTGAGTCGACTGGCGGGAGTGCGAATGAGCAGTTCTTC; abundance: many; j_gene: TRBJ2-1; v_gene: TRBV10-3; len: 16; d_gene: TRBD2
CDR3aa: CASSYISGSYEQYF; CDR3nt: TGTGCCAGCAGCTATATTAGCGGGAGTTACGAGCAGTACTTC; abundance: -; j_gene: TRBJ2-7; v_gene: TRBV7-2; len: 14; d_gene: TRBD2
CDR3aa: CASSLGPVGETQYF; CDR3nt: TGTGCCAGCAGCTTAGGCCCGGTTGGGGAGACCCAGTACTTC; abundance: -; j_gene: TRBJ2-5; v_gene: TRBV7-2; len: 14; d_gene: -
CDR3aa: CASSVGTVSTDTQYF; CDR3nt: TGTGCCAGCAGCGTAGGGACAGTTAGCACAGATACGCAGTATTTT; abundance: -; j_gene: TRBJ2-3; v_gene: TRBV9; len: 15; d_gene: -
CDR3aa: CASSSGPARTGGFEAFF; CDR3nt: TGTGCCAGCAGTTCAGGACCGGCAAGGACAGGGGGATTTGAAGCTTTCTTT; abundance: few; j_gene: TRBJ1-1; v_gene: TRBV6-6; len: 17; d_gene: TRBD1
CDR3aa: CASSQLGQGYEQYF; CDR3nt: TGTGCCAGCAGCCAACTCGGACAGGGCTACGAGCAGTACTTC; abundance: large; j_gene: TRBJ2-7; v_gene: TRBV7-2; len: 14; d_gene: TRBD1
CDR3aa: CASSETRGVGYEQYF; CDR3nt: TGTGCCAGCAGTGAAACCAGGGGTGTTGGCTACGAGCAGTACTTT; abundance: -; j_gene: TRBJ2-7; v_gene: TRBV6-1; len: 15; d_gene: -
CDR3aa: CASSESATDTQYF; CDR3nt: TGCGCCAGCAGTGAGTCGGCCACAGATACGCAGTATTTT; abundance: -; j_gene: TRBJ2-3; v_gene: TRBV10-1; len: 13; d_gene: -
CDR3aa: CASSYGLAGADTQYF; CDR3nt: TGTGCCAGCAGTTACGGGCTAGCGGGAGCAGATACGCAGTACTTC; abundance: -; j_gene: TRBJ2-7; v_gene: TRBV6-6; len: 15; d_gene: TRBD2
CDR3aa: CASSAYVGELFF; CDR3nt: TGTGCCAGCAGCGCGTACGTCGGGGAGCTGTTTTTT; abundance: few; j_gene: TRBJ2-2; v_gene: TRBV12-3/TRBV12-4; len: 12; d_gene: -
CDR3aa: CASSLPGQGMNSDTQYF; CDR3nt: TGTGCCAGCAGTTTACCGGGACAGGGAATGAACTCAGATACGCAGTATTTT; abundance: -; j_gene: TRBJ2-3; v_gene: TRBV28; len: 17; d_gene: TRBD1
CDR3aa: CISFGWQETQYF; CDR3nt: TGTATCTCTTTTGGCTGGCAAGAGACCCAGTACTTC; abundance: -; j_gene: TRBJ2-5; v_gene: TRBV7-5; len: 12; d_gene: -
CDR3aa: CATSTRLAGGTDTQYF; CDR3nt: TGTGCCACCAGTACCCGACTAGCGGGAGGCACAGATACGCAGTATTTT; abundance: once; j_gene: TRBJ2-3; v_gene: TRBV24-1; len: 16; d_gene: TRBD2
CDR3aa: CASTAKGNTGINEKLFF; CDR3nt: TGTGCCAGTACCGCAAAAGGGAACACAGGGATTAATGAAAAACTGTTTTTT; abundance: many; j_gene: TRBJ1-4; v_gene: TRBV19; len: 17; d_gene: -
CDR3aa: CASSLIPSTDTQYF; CDR3nt: TGTGCCAGCAGCTTAATTCCTAGCACAGATACGCAGTATTTT; abundance: -; j_gene: TRBJ2-3; v_gene: TRBV7-3; len: 14; d_gene: -
CDR3aa: CASRAVGTGGSYEQYF; CDR3nt: TGTGCCAGCAGGGCGGTCGGGACAGGGGGCTCCTACGAGCAGTACTTC; abundance: many; j_gene: TRBJ2-7; v_gene: TRBV28; len: 16; d_gene: TRBD1